The present TCR beta chain was sequenced within a study of blood T cell repertoires in COVID-19. The CDR3 covers 13 residues. CDR1 and CDR2 from the germline V gene are ENHRY and SYGVKD. The germline V and J ends were trimmed by 0 bases and 7 bases, with 9 bases remaining between them. Cohort 3 donors counted as recovered after two negative PCRs, clearance, or resolved symptoms. Profiled with immunoSEQ multiplex PCR; TCRdb holds only in-frame clones, not every one. The table has 310,000 or so clones, approximately 84% seen once; the top ten hold 8% to 13%. The sample comprised PBMCs or T cells enriched from blood (not recorded which). The sequence was collected from a woman aged 18-29 years who had recovered from COVID-19. The chain couples TRBV10-3 to TRBJ1-1; D is unresolved. CDR3 DNA sequence: TGTGCCATCAGTGAGTCGCCTAGTCGTGAAGCTTTCTTT. Translated: CAISESPSREAFF.